This T cell receptor beta chain was sequenced for a study of CD8+CD57+ T cells in acquired aplastic anemia. Genomic DNA acted as the template from which TCR beta VDJ combination and CDR3 sequence profiling were carried out. One entry per CDR3 protein, called by TCRdb with MiXCR from the reads. This sample has roughly 180,000 distinct CDR3 sequences, with roughly half found just once. Deletions cut 5 bases from V and 6 bases from J, with 8 bases between. The germline V gene encodes CDR1 SGHTA and CDR2 FQGNSA. The CDR3 sequence is 12 residues long. Many counts were recorded for this clonotype. Sample: sorted CD4+, CD8+, or CD8+CD57+ T cells (not recorded which) from PBMCs. The receptor comes from a human donor in good health. V and J are TRBV7-2 and TRBJ2-1; D is perhaps TRBD2 (6 bases). The CDR3, as DNA: TGTGCCAGCAGCCGGGACTTCAATGAGCAGTTCTTC. Its translation is CASSRDFNEQFF.